What follows are 32 T cell receptor beta chains derived from one specimen sequenced in a study of blood T cell repertoires in COVID-19. Measured with immunoSEQ multiplex PCR; TCRdb has only the in-frame clones, and not every one. Of under 250,000 clones in the sample, 65% to 85% were seen once. Sequencing was carried out using peripheral blood. The receptors derive from a woman aged 80 or over with acute or convalescent COVID-19.

This chain uses TRBV29-1 with TRBJ2-3; tentatively, D is TRBD1 (5 bases). The germline V gene encodes CDR1 SQVTM and CDR2 ANQGSEA. The CDR3 spans 15 residues. The germline V and J ends were trimmed by 0 bases and 2 bases, with 12 bases remaining between them. The DNA of the CDR3 is TGCAGCGTTGAAGATCGGACACTGCACACAGATACGCAGTATTTT. Protein: CSVEDRTLHTDTQYF.

V gene TRBV9 combines with J gene TRBJ2-3, with D perhaps TRBD2 (6 bases). From germline, CDR1 is SGDLS and CDR2 YYNGEE. The CDR3 consists of 17 residues. V was pared by 1 base and J by 0 bases, with 15 bases between. The CDR3 spells CASSVRGWEASTDTQYF. Written as DNA, the CDR3 is TGTGCCAGCAGCGTACGGGGGTGGGAGGCTAGCACAGATACGCAGTATTTT.

The V and J genes are TRBV14 and TRBJ2-7; 11 positions agree with TRBD2. V trimming: 3 bases; J trimming: 0 bases; junction bases outside the gene matches: 7. Germline CDR1 is SGHDN and CDR2 is FVKESK. The CDR3 runs 17 residues. The CDR3 sequence is CASSHPMGLAASYEQYF. DNA for the CDR3: TGTGCCAGCAGCCACCCCATGGGACTAGCGGCCTCCTACGAGCAGTACTTC.

The rearrangement uses TRBV5-6 and TRBJ2-5, with D tentatively TRBD1 (5 bases). V was pared by 2 bases and J by 5 bases, with 16 bases between. This CDR3 is 15 amino acids long. Germline loops: CDR1 SGHDT, CDR2 YYEEEE. CDR3 sequence reads: CASSFNPRAQETQYF. CDR3 nucleotides: TGTGCCAGCAGCTTCAACCCCAGGGCGCAGGAGACCCAGTACTTC.

This clone turned up a few times. This chain joins TRBV6-5 and TRBJ1-6; tentative D call: TRBD1 (6 bases). The CDR3 is made up of 15 amino acids. V was pared by 8 bases and J by 5 bases, with 16 bases between. CDR1 and CDR2 from the germline V gene are MNHEY and SVGAGI. The CDR3 loop is CASSGQWGNNSPLHF. In nucleotides, the CDR3 is TGTGCCAGCTCGGGACAATGGGGTAATAATTCACCCCTCCACTTT.

This sequence joins TRBV9 and TRBJ2-5; a weak D match, TRBD2 (6 bases). The CDR3 runs to 16 residues. From germline, CDR1 is SGDLS and CDR2 YYNGEE. Trimming pared 1 base from V and 4 bases from J, leaving 17 bases between. The DNA of the CDR3 is TGTGCCAGCAGCGTAATTGGGGGGAGCCTCGGAGAGACCCAGTACTTC. Translated: CASSVIGGSLGETQYF.

The CDR3 DNA follows: TGTGCCAGCAGCCACTATCGGACAGGGTTCCAAGAGACCCAGTACTTC. Protein sequence: CASSHYRTGFQETQYF. The V and J genes are TRBV3-1 (or the pseudogene TRBV3-2) and TRBJ2-5, with 8 bases aligning to TRBD1. This CDR3 contains 16 residues. Per the germline V gene, CDR1 is LGHDT and CDR2 is YNNKEL (reference sequence). Unmatched junction bases numbered 7, after V lost 3 bases and J lost 1 base.

This clone has at least ten counts. The chain joins TRBV9 to TRBJ2-5; tentative D call: TRBD1 (6 bases). Per germline, CDR1 SGDLS and CDR2 YYNGEE. The CDR3 covers 18 residues. Between the trimmed V and J ends, which lost 4 bases and 1 base, there was a span of 23 bases. As DNA, the CDR3 is TGTGCCAGCAGCCTCGGACAGACCGCAGAGGGTTTCCAAGAGACCCAGTACTTC. This gives the protein CASSLGQTAEGFQETQYF.

This chain joins TRBV5-1 and TRBJ2-5; 9 nucleotides match TRBD1. The CDR3 runs to 16 residues. From germline, CDR1 is SGHRS and CDR2 YFSETQ. J lost 2 bases, V lost 4 bases, and 9 bases had no gene match. The CDR3 loop reads CASSNQDRGGQETQYF. In nucleotides, the CDR3 is TGCGCCAGCAGCAATCAGGACAGGGGAGGACAAGAGACCCAGTACTTC.

The chain combines TRBV6-1 with TRBJ1-5, with D possibly matching TRBD1 (5 bases). The CDR3 covers 12 residues. The germline V gene encodes CDR1 MNHNS and CDR2 SASEGT. V dropped 6 bases and J dropped 5 bases, with 8 bases sitting between them. CDR3 in DNA: TGTGCCAGCAGCGGGACTTATCAGCCCCAGCATTTT. It encodes CASSGTYQPQHF.

V gene TRBV15 combines with J gene TRBJ2-2, with 8 bases identical to TRBD1. Trimming took 3 bases from V and 6 from J; bases not matched to a gene: 12. The CDR3 totals 17 residues. Looked up from germline, CDR1 is LNHNV and CDR2 is YYDKDF (reference sequence). CDR3 nucleotides: TGTGCCACCAGCAGGAGAACAGGGGGTAGTTTTCCCGGGGAGCTGTTTTTT. Its protein product is CATSRRTGGSFPGELFF.

Here the CDR3 DNA reads TGTGCCAGTAGTATCTCTCTAGCCTCATACAATGAGCAGTTCTTC. Translation gives CASSISLASYNEQFF. The V and J genes are TRBV19 and TRBJ2-1; maybe TRBD2 (5 bases). CDR3 length: 15 residues. In germline, CDR1 is LNHDA, CDR2 SQIVND (reference sequence). V was clipped by 3 bases and J by 4 bases, with 13 bases between them. Based on the CDR3 plus reference TRBV19 and TRBJ2-1, the full variable domain is DGGITQSPKYLFRKEGQNVTLSCEQNLNHDAMYWYRQDPGQGLRLIYYSQIVNDFQKGDIAEGYSVSREKKESFPLTVTSAQKNPTAFYLCASSISLASYNEQFFGPGTRLTVL.

The rearrangement joins TRBV5-5 to TRBJ1-5, with D perhaps matching TRBD1 (6 bases). V lost 4 bases and J 4 bases, leaving 12 bases between the germline ends. This CDR3 contains 14 residues. Germline values: CDR1 SGHKS, CDR2 YYEKEE (reference sequence). This chain's CDR3 is CASSDDRFNQPQHF. The CDR3 nucleotides are TGTGCCAGCAGCGATGACAGGTTTAATCAGCCCCAGCATTTT.

The chain has TRBV2 and TRBJ1-5, with 7 bases that match TRBD1. Germline CDR1 and CDR2: SNHLY and FYNNEI. The CDR3 sequence is 14 residues long. After removal of 4 bases from V and 7 bases from J, the junction contained 7 bases not matched to a gene. The CDR3 DNA is TGTGCCAGCAGTGGAACAGGGGTAGGGCAGCCCCAGCATTTT. It translates to CASSGTGVGQPQHF.

The chain links TRBV9 to TRBJ2-3; D is unresolved. The CDR3 runs to 14 residues. Germline CDR1 is SGDLS and CDR2 is YYNGEE. V dropped 1 base and J dropped 0 bases, with 6 bases sitting between them. DNA for the CDR3: TGTGCCAGCAGCGTATCCCCTAGCACAGATACGCAGTATTTT. This encodes CASSVSPSTDTQYF.

Many counts were recorded for this clone. The chain employs TRBV19 and TRBJ2-5; 7 bases align to TRBD2. The CDR3 length is 15 residues. Germline V gene sequence: CDR1 LNHDA, CDR2 SQIVND (reference sequence). The trim removed 10 bases at V and 5 bases at J, leaving 16 bases unmatched. CDR3 in DNA: TGTGCCACCCTATGGGAGGGACCCAAGGGGGAGACCCAGTACTTC. Encoded protein: CATLWEGPKGETQYF.

DNA of the CDR3: TGTGCCAGCAGTCTGGAGACCCAGTACTTC. Translating gives CASSLETQYF. This rearrangement joins TRBV2 to TRBJ2-5; unclear D gene. V shed 5 bases and J shed 5 bases, with 3 bases lying between them. CDR3 length: 10 residues. The germline CDR1 and CDR2 sequences are SNHLY and FYNNEI.

The V and J genes are TRBV24-1 and TRBJ2-5; 11 nucleotides match TRBD2. V was clipped by 7 bases and J by 4 bases; unmatched bases: 4. Per the germline V gene, CDR1 is KGHDR and CDR2 is SFDVKD. CDR3 length equals 14 residues. The CDR3 DNA is TGTGCCACCAGCGTAGGACTAGCGGGAGAGACCCAGTACTTC. Its protein product is CATSVGLAGETQYF.

V and J are TRBV2 and TRBJ2-1, with D perhaps matching TRBD1 (6 bases). The V and J ends lost 3 bases and 2 bases respectively, with 20 bases between them. CDR1 SNHLY and CDR2 FYNNEI come from the germline V gene. The length of the CDR3 is 18 residues. CDR3 region: CASSELTGTHFAYNEQFF. Here the CDR3 DNA reads TGTGCCAGCAGTGAGTTAACCGGGACACACTTCGCCTACAATGAGCAGTTCTTC.

This sequence joins TRBV6-2 or TRBV6-3 and TRBJ1-2; 7 nucleotides match TRBD1. Germline V lookup: CDR1 MNHEY, CDR2 SVGEGT. Trimming at V came to 6 bases and at J to 2 bases, leaving 9 bases not matched to a gene. This CDR3 spans 15 amino acids. CDR3 amino acids: CASSPLDRSNYGYTF. The CDR3 nucleotides read TGTGCCAGCAGCCCCCTGGACAGGAGCAACTATGGCTACACCTTC.

The chain employs TRBV10-3 and TRBJ1-1, with 8 positions matching TRBD1. The length of the CDR3 is 14 residues. The germline V gene has CDR1 ENHRY and CDR2 SYGVKD. After removal of 3 bases from V and 4 bases from J, the junction contained 4 bases not matched to a gene. CDR3 in DNA: TGTGCCATCAGTGATGGACAGGGAGGCACTGAAGCTTTCTTT. Translating it yields CAISDGQGGTEAFF.

V and J are TRBV5-1 and TRBJ1-4; 9 bases line up with TRBD1. V lost 4 bases, J lost 1 base, and 5 bases stayed unmatched. The CDR3 runs to 16 residues. Looked up from germline, CDR1 is SGHRS and CDR2 is YFSETQ. The CDR3 loop reads CASSERQGGTNEKLFF. CDR3 bases: TGCGCCAGCAGCGAGAGACAGGGGGGAACTAATGAAAAACTGTTTTTT.

The CDR3 bases are TGCAGTGCTAGTGGGGCGGGGACAGGGCCTAATGAGCAGTTCTTC. The encoded protein is CSASGAGTGPNEQFF. The rearrangement uses TRBV20-1 and TRBJ2-1, with 9 bases lining up with TRBD1. Germline CDR1 reads DFQATT; CDR2 reads SNEGSKA (reference sequence). J lost 7 bases, V lost 3 bases, and 10 bases had no gene match. The CDR3 sequence is 15 residues long.

This chain links TRBV6-1 with TRBJ2-5; 10 positions agree with TRBD2. The CDR3 is 18 residues long. Germline V gives CDR1 MNHNS, CDR2 SASEGT. The trim removed 0 bases at V and 2 bases at J, leaving 9 bases unmatched. The CDR3 reads CASSEATSGVKVQETQYF. The CDR3 coding sequence is TGTGCCAGCAGTGAAGCTACTAGCGGGGTGAAGGTACAAGAGACCCAGTACTTC.

V usage is TRBV12-3 or TRBV12-4 and J usage is TRBJ2-7; D is ambiguous. There are 13 residues in the CDR3. The ends were cut back, 3 bases at V and 5 bases at J, with 11 bases in the middle. CDR3 residues: CASSFSGIDEQYF. CDR3 bases: TGTGCCAGCAGTTTTTCGGGTATCGACGAGCAGTACTTC.

This rearrangement joins TRBV30 to TRBJ2-2; 9 nucleotides line up with TRBD2. This CDR3 has 19 amino acids. CDR1 is GTSNPN and CDR2 is SVGIG in the germline V gene (reference sequence). Losses at the gene ends were 2 bases for V and 4 bases for J; bases not matched to a gene: 17. The CDR3 nucleotides read TGTGCCTGGAGTCCAATGACTAGCGGTCGAAGAACCCTCACCGGGGAGCTGTTTTTT. It is translated as CAWSPMTSGRRTLTGELFF.

The rearrangement links TRBV28 to TRBJ2-2; 10 nucleotides agree with TRBD1. Germline V gene sequence: CDR1 MDHEN, CDR2 SYDVKM. CDR3 size: 15 residues. J was trimmed by 3 bases and V by 7 bases; bases with no gene match: 5. Here the CDR3 reads CASTDRGVYTGELFF. In nucleotides, the CDR3 is TGTGCCAGCACGGACAGGGGGGTCTACACCGGGGAGCTGTTTTTT.

This chain connects TRBV5-1 to TRBJ2-2; 9 nucleotides match TRBD1. Per the germline V gene, CDR1 is SGHRS and CDR2 is YFSETQ. Germline trimming cut 3 bases from V and 5 bases from J; bases unmatched to any gene: 14. CDR3 size: 18 residues. The CDR3 DNA reads as TGCGCCAGCAGCTCCGCACTTACCGACAGGGGGGGTACCGGGGAGCTGTTTTTT. It encodes CASSSALTDRGGTGELFF.

This clone was counted only a few times. The chain links TRBV11-1 to TRBJ2-2; no definite D call. There are 12 residues in the CDR3. V shed 6 bases and J shed 6 bases, with 8 bases lying between them. Germline CDR1 and CDR2: SGHAT and FQDESV (reference sequence). The CDR3: CASSFLSGELFF. As DNA, the CDR3 is TGTGCCAGCAGTTTTCTATCCGGGGAGCTGTTTTTT.

This clone occurred a few times. The V gene is TRBV24-1, the J gene TRBJ2-5; D is unresolved. V was pared by 3 bases and J by 5 bases, with 6 bases between. CDR1 and CDR2 from the germline V gene are KGHDR and SFDVKD. The CDR3 loop spans 12 amino acids. For the CDR3, the DNA is TGTGCCACCAGTGATGAGGTTGAGACCCAGTACTTC. Protein product: CATSDEVETQYF.

This rearrangement joins TRBV11-2 to TRBJ1-1, with 9 bases identical to TRBD1. In germline, CDR1 is SGHAT, CDR2 FQNNGV. Germline trimming cut 0 bases from V and 5 bases from J; bases unmatched to any gene: 7. This CDR3 is 16 amino acids long. The CDR3 reads CASSLDRGTGRTEAFF. For the CDR3, the DNA is TGTGCCAGCAGCTTAGATCGGGGGACAGGGAGGACTGAAGCTTTCTTT.

The rearrangement links TRBV28 to TRBJ1-6, with TRBD1 as a possible D gene (5 bases). CDR3 length equals 15 residues. The germline CDR1 and CDR2 sequences are MDHEN and SYDVKM. With 2 bases removed from V and 9 bases from J, the gap between germline ends came to 14 bases. CDR3 region: CASSLSAGLVSPLHF. The CDR3 DNA reads as TGTGCCAGCAGTTTAAGTGCAGGGTTAGTTTCACCCCTCCACTTT. The whole variable domain, filled in from reference TRBV28 and TRBJ1-6, reads DVKVTQSSRYLVKRTGEKVFLECVQDMDHENMFWYRQDPGLGLRLIYFSYDVKMKEKGDIPEGYSVSREKKERFSLILESASTNQTSMYLCASSLSAGLVSPLHFGNGTRLTVT.